The 21 T cell receptor beta chains presented below share a single source sample, sequenced in a study of metastatic and nonmetastatic thyroid tumors. Treatment of any kind had been given to no patient before thyroid surgery. MiXCR re-clonotyped the PCR reads for TCRdb. The sample holds approximately 28,000 clones, around 15% seen once. The source material was blood. The origin of the receptors is a male donor with papillary thyroid cancer or a benign thyroid nodule (not recorded which). Some clones in this sample may be carry-over from other donors' samples.

There are a few counts of this clone. The chain recombines TRBV12-3 or TRBV12-4 with TRBJ1-2; D is perhaps TRBD1 (5 bases). CDR3 length: 13 residues. Deletions cut 8 bases from V and 7 bases from J, with 17 bases between. The CDR3 sequence: CASLRGDVRGYTF. CDR3 DNA sequence: TGTGCCAGCCTGCGCGGGGACGTACGTGGCTACACCTTC.

This clone turned up a few times. An end of the junction differs from the germline gene, which may be a read error. V usage is TRBV29-1 and J usage is TRBJ2-7, with 7 nucleotides matching TRBD1. The germline V gene encodes CDR1 SQVTM and CDR2 ANQGSEA. The CDR3 covers 13 residues. The CDR3 nucleotides read TGTAGCCCAATGACAGGGAGCTCCTACGAGCAGTACTTC. Translated: CSPMTGSSYEQYF.

This clone has ten or more counts. The chain recombines TRBV29-1 with TRBJ2-7; 12 bases align to TRBD1. The CDR3 covers 18 residues. Germline assignment: CDR1 SQVTM and CDR2 ANQGSEA. V shed 3 bases, J shed 6 bases, and the junction held 18 bases outside the gene matches. The CDR3 region is CSVDATGTGGASGLEQYF. DNA for the CDR3: TGCAGCGTTGATGCGACCGGGACAGGGGGCGCTTCGGGGCTCGAGCAGTACTTC.

This clone was observed many times. The chain combines TRBV7-9 with TRBJ2-3; D not certain. Germline CDR1 and CDR2: SEHNR and FQNEAQ (reference sequence). CDR3 length equals 11 residues. V lost 7 bases and J lost 4, with 6 bases in between. This CDR3 reads CASTSADTQYF. CDR3 nucleotide sequence: TGTGCCAGCACCTCCGCAGATACGCAGTATTTT.

The V gene is TRBV6-6, the J gene TRBJ1-6; 7 positions match TRBD1. V lost 2 bases, J lost 7 bases, and 5 bases stayed unmatched. CDR1 is MNHNY, CDR2 SVGAGI, per germline (reference sequence). CDR3 length equals 15 residues. The CDR3 DNA is TGTGCCAGCAGTTACGGTACAGGGGCGAATTCACCCCTCCACTTT. Its protein is CASSYGTGANSPLHF.

This clone has more than one count but fewer than ten. A much larger clone sits a single nucleotide away, making a read error possible. The V gene is TRBV29-1, the J gene TRBJ2-3, with D possibly matching TRBD1 (6 bases). Looked up from germline, CDR1 is SQVTM and CDR2 is ANQGSEA. CDR3 size: 13 residues. The CDR3 DNA follows: TGCAGCGTTCAGGGGCCAGTCACAGATATGCAGTATTTT. Protein sequence: CSVQGPVTDMQYF.

This clone was detected many times. This same CDR3 is encoded by further DNA sequences in the sample. The chain uses TRBV27 and TRBJ2-3, with 9 bases matching TRBD2. Trimming removed 0 bases from V and 2 bases from J; junction bases left unmatched: 6. The CDR3 is made up of 17 amino acids. Germline V gene lookup returns CDR1 MNHEY and CDR2 SMNVEV (reference sequence). CDR3 nucleotide sequence: TGTGCCAGCAGTTTATCAGCACTAGCGGGCTACACAGATACGCAGTATTTT. It encodes CASSLSALAGYTDTQYF.

The V gene is TRBV7-8, the J gene TRBJ1-5; D is possibly TRBD1 (5 bases). Germline lookup yields CDR1 SGHVS and CDR2 FQNEAQ. The V end was cut by 1 base, the J end by 0 bases, with 10 bases between. The CDR3 contains 16 residues. The CDR3 protein is CASSLGDGFSNQPQHF. DNA for the CDR3: TGTGCCAGCAGCTTAGGGGACGGTTTTAGCAATCAGCCCCAGCATTTT.

This clone was seen repeatedly, ten times or more. This chain connects TRBV12-3 or TRBV12-4 to TRBJ2-6; unclear D gene. This CDR3 comprises 14 residues. Trimming took 3 bases from V and 0 from J, leaving 3 bases between them. The CDR3 coding sequence is TGTGCCAGCAGTTTTTCCTCTGGGGCCAACGTCCTGACTTTC. Residues: CASSFSSGANVLTF.

The gene calls are TRBV11-2 and TRBJ2-3, with 7 nucleotides matching TRBD2. CDR3 length: 18 residues. Trimming removed 4 bases from V and 1 base from J; junction bases left unmatched: 14. Germline V gives CDR1 SGHAT, CDR2 FQNNGV. CDR3 DNA sequence: TGTGCCAGCAGCTCTTGGGGAGCGGGATTGACGGGCACAGATACGCAGTATTTT. Its translation: CASSSWGAGLTGTDTQYF.

Many counts were recorded for this clone. The rearrangement joins TRBV6-1 to TRBJ2-2, with D possibly matching TRBD2 (5 bases). Germline V gene lookup returns CDR1 MNHNS and CDR2 SASEGT. CDR3 size: 13 residues. V was cut by 5 bases and J by 7 bases, with 11 bases left in between. The chain's CDR3 is CASSQTGIGELFF. The CDR3 region has the DNA TGTGCCAGCAGTCAAACGGGAATCGGGGAGCTGTTTTTT.

The sample holds many counts of this clone. This may be a read error: a much more frequent sequence differs by one nucleotide. CDR3 nucleotide sequence: TGTGCCAGCAGAGTGGGGGGACGGGGCGGGGGCTACACCTTC. It yields the protein CASRVGGRGGGYTF. The rearrangement links TRBV6-1 to TRBJ1-2, with D possibly matching TRBD1 (5 bases). V lost 6 bases to trimming and J lost 8 bases, with 19 bases between them. Germline values: CDR1 MNHNS, CDR2 SASEGT. CDR3 length: 14 residues.

This clone has ten or more counts. J is TRBJ2-1 and V is TRBV11-2, with D possibly TRBD1 on 6 matching bases. There are 14 residues in the CDR3. Germline-derived CDR1 and CDR2 are SGHAT and FQNNGV. Trimming shortened V by 3 bases and J by 6 bases, and 12 bases separated the two germline ends. DNA for the CDR3: TGTGCCAGCAGCTTCGGCAGGGGAAGCAATGAGCAGTTCTTC. This sequence encodes CASSFGRGSNEQFF.

This clone was observed at least ten times. V is TRBV29-1 and J is TRBJ1-5; TRBD1 agrees at 12 bases. In germline, CDR1 is SQVTM, CDR2 ANQGSEA. The CDR3 runs 20 residues. V shed 2 bases, J shed 5 bases, and the junction held 19 bases outside the gene matches. CDR3 coding DNA: TGCAGCGTTGAATTGGCCCTCCGGGACAGGGGGCTTGTTGTGGATCAGCCCCAGCATTTT. It translates to CSVELALRDRGLVVDQPQHF.

This clone was observed many times. This chain uses TRBV28 with TRBJ2-2, with TRBD2 matching over 9 bases. The V and J ends lost 4 bases and 3 bases, in that order; junction bases with no gene match: 6. Looked up from germline, CDR1 is MDHEN and CDR2 is SYDVKM. The CDR3 spans 16 residues. CDR3 in DNA: TGTGCCAGCAGTTCCCTTAAGCGGGAGGACACCGGGGAGCTGTTTTTT. Translating it yields CASSSLKREDTGELFF.

In regard to this clone: The junction departs from germline at one end; a sequencing error may be responsible. This sequence joins TRBV30 and TRBJ1-5; 10 bases fit TRBD1. The CDR3 is made up of 17 amino acids. In germline, CDR1 is GTSNPN, CDR2 SVGIG (reference sequence). The CDR3 sequence: CARSAGTGAYSNQPQHF. The CDR3 DNA sequence: TGTGCCCGGAGCGCCGGGACAGGGGCGTATAGCAATCAGCCCCAGCATTTT.

This clone was counted at least ten times. DNA for the CDR3: TGTGCCAGCAGCCAAGTAACTAGCGGGGATCGGTACAATGAGCAGTTCTTC. Translating it yields CASSQVTSGDRYNEQFF. The V and J genes are TRBV4-2 and TRBJ2-1, with TRBD2 identical over 10 bases. The CDR3 extends over 17 amino acids. Germline V lookup: CDR1 LGHNA, CDR2 YNFKEQ. J was trimmed by 4 bases and V by 1 base; bases with no gene match: 7.

This clone was seen at least ten times. The chain recombines TRBV5-6 with TRBJ1-5; TRBD1 aligns across 8 bases. CDR1 and CDR2 (germline): SGHDT, YYEEEE. V trimming: 4 bases; J trimming: 5 bases; junction bases outside the gene matches: 11. The CDR3 is made up of 16 amino acids. The CDR3 nucleotides read TGTGCCAGCAGCCAGTACAGGGGGAGGTTGCATCAGCCCCAGCATTTT. Translation gives CASSQYRGRLHQPQHF.

This clone was picked up many times. The genes are TRBV5-5 and TRBJ2-3, with D unresolved. This CDR3 is built from 14 residues. V lost 0 bases, J lost 5 bases, and 10 bases lay in between. Germline CDR1 SGHKS, CDR2 YYEKEE (reference sequence). The CDR3, as DNA: TGTGCCAGCAGCTTGGTCGGCAGACTAGATACGCAGTATTTT. Amino acid sequence: CASSLVGRLDTQYF. Using reference TRBV5-5 and TRBJ2-3 for the parts outside the CDR3, the full variable domain is DAGVTQSPTHLIKTRGQQVTLRCSPISGHKSVSWYQQVLGQGPQFIFQYYEKEERGRGNFPDRFSARQFPNYSSELNVNALLLGDSALYLCASSLVGRLDTQYFGPGTRLTVL.

This clone was counted at least ten times. This rearrangement joins TRBV24-1 to TRBJ2-2, with D tentatively TRBD1 (6 bases). The CDR3 extends over 16 amino acids. The germline V gene encodes CDR1 KGHDR and CDR2 SFDVKD. V lost 4 bases and J 0 bases, leaving 11 bases between the germline ends. The CDR3 spells CATSDLGQTNTGELFF. CDR3 coding DNA: TGTGCCACCAGTGACCTCGGACAGACGAACACCGGGGAGCTGTTTTTT.

This clone was seen more than once but under ten times. This may be a read error: a much more frequent sequence differs by one nucleotide. The chain combines TRBV7-6 with TRBJ2-3; D unclear. Trimming left V 5 bases short and J 9 bases short, with 12 bases between. CDR1 SGHVS and CDR2 FNYEAQ come from the germline V gene. The CDR3 runs to 12 residues. The CDR3 bases are TGTGCCAGCAGCCTGACCCCAGTCACGCAGTATTTT. It codes for CASSLTPVTQYF.